A selection of T cell receptor beta chains follows, all from one sample in a study of T cell responses to AZD1222 COVID-19 vaccine. Assay: immunoSEQ multiplex PCR; the TCRdb copy retains only in-frame clones and omits some. Altogether more than 140,000 clones are present, roughly 89% being singletons, with the ten largest covering 4.5% to 6.5%. Sequenced here: peripheral blood, sampled on day 0 of AZD1222 vaccination. Source of these receptors: an adult in good health. Each CDR3 is given with its conserved first and last residue. The D gene is left open where the match is weak. The size of a clone is reported for some rows only, either as once, few or many, or as a class for expanded clones.

J gene	clone size	D gene	V gene	CDR3 DNA	CDR3 protein
TRBJ1-5	.	.	TRBV6-5	TGTGCCAGCAGTTACGGACCGAATCAGCCCCAGCATTTT	CASSYGPNQPQHF
TRBJ2-7	.	.	TRBV4-1	TGCGCCAGCAGCCAAGACCGAGGAGCCAGCTACGAGCAGTACTTC	CASSQDRGASYEQYF
TRBJ2-2	.	.	TRBV7-6	TGTGCCAGCAGCTTAGCGGGAGTCAACACCGGGGAGCTGTTTTTT	CASSLAGVNTGELFF
TRBJ1-3	.	.	TRBV2	TGTGCCAGCCGGGATAACCCTGGAAACACCATATATTTT	CASRDNPGNTIYF
TRBJ2-5	.	.	TRBV19	TGTGCCAGTAGCTGGGCGGGACAAGAGACCCAGTACTTC	CASSWAGQETQYF
TRBJ2-7	.	.	TRBV29-1	TGCAGCGTATCCGGGTCGAGCTCCTACGAGCAGTACTTC	CSVSGSSSYEQYF
TRBJ2-2	.	.	TRBV6-5	TGTGCCAGCAGAACCACCGGGGAGCTGTTTTTT	CASRTTGELFF
TRBJ1-1	.	TRBD1	TRBV6-2/TRBV6-3	TGTGCCAGCAGTACAGGGGTGATCACTGAAGCTTTCTTT	CASSTGVITEAFF
TRBJ2-2	.	.	TRBV7-9	TGTGCCAGCAGCCCAGGGGTGGAGGATTTGAACACCGGGGAGCTGTTTTTT	CASSPGVEDLNTGELFF
TRBJ2-7	.	.	TRBV5-6	TGTGCCAGCAGCTTCCTATCCCGCCCCAGACACGAGCAGTACTTC	CASSFLSRPRHEQYF
TRBJ2-2	.	.	TRBV19	TGTGCCAGCACCCAACCAGGTCGCGACACCGGGGAGCTGTTTTTT	CASTQPGRDTGELFF
TRBJ1-2	.	TRBD1	TRBV24-1	TGTGCCACCAGTGATTCCGGGACAGGGGGAAACTATGGCTACACCTTC	CATSDSGTGGNYGYTF
TRBJ2-7	.	TRBD2	TRBV19	TGTGCCAGTAGCCCCGGGACTAGCGGGAGGCAAGAGCAGTACTTC	CASSPGTSGRQEQYF
TRBJ1-2	.	.	TRBV2	TGTGCCAGCAGTATTTCTAACTATGGCTACACCTTC	CASSISNYGYTF
TRBJ2-7	.	TRBD1	TRBV5-1	TGCGCCAGCAGCTTGGACAGGGGCTCTCACTCCTACGAGCAGTACTTC	CASSLDRGSHSYEQYF
TRBJ2-3	.	.	TRBV4-3	TGCGCCAGCAGCCAAGACGGCGGGGCAAGCACAGATACGCAGTATTTT	CASSQDGGASTDTQYF
TRBJ1-5	.	.	TRBV27	TGTGCCAGCAGTTTAGGGGGTCCCAATCAGCCCCAGCATTTT	CASSLGGPNQPQHF
TRBJ2-5	.	.	TRBV6-2/TRBV6-3	TGTGCCAGCAGTGGAGGGGGCCCTTCCTACCAAGAGACCCAGTACTTC	CASSGGGPSYQETQYF
TRBJ1-5	.	.	TRBV6-5	TGTGCCAGCAGTTACCAAGGCAATCAGCCCCAGCATTTT	CASSYQGNQPQHF
TRBJ1-5	once	TRBD1	TRBV6-5	TGTGCCAGCAGTACACAGGGGGATCAGCCCCAGCATTTT	CASSTQGDQPQHF
TRBJ2-3	.	TRBD2	TRBV14	TGTGCCAGCAGCCAATCATGGAGGACTAGTTACACAGATACGCAGTATTTT	CASSQSWRTSYTDTQYF
TRBJ1-5	.	.	TRBV21-1	TGTGCCAGCAGCATCCGGGACAGGGTTGATTGGCCCCAGCATTTT	CASSIRDRVDWPQHF
TRBJ2-3	.	.	TRBV28	TGTGCCAGCAGTTTACGGACAGCCACAGATACGCAGTATTTT	CASSLRTATDTQYF
TRBJ1-4	.	.	TRBV7-6	TGTGCCAGCAGCTTCAGATCAGACAATGAAAAACTGTTTTTT	CASSFRSDNEKLFF
TRBJ2-3	.	TRBD2	TRBV9	TGTGCCAGCAGCGTTTCTCCGTTGGTAGCGGGGGTGGATACGCAGTATTTT	CASSVSPLVAGVDTQYF
TRBJ2-1	.	.	TRBV5-1	TGCGCCAGCAGCTTCCAAGGCGCGGGACTCTCCTACAATGAGCAGTTCTTC	CASSFQGAGLSYNEQFF
TRBJ2-7	.	.	TRBV6-2/TRBV6-3	TGTGCCAGCAGTCATCTGTACGAGCAGTACTTC	CASSHLYEQYF